These T cell receptor beta chains were read from a single sample in a study of Graves' ophthalmopathy and Graves' hyperthyroidism. TCRdb re-called the multiplex PCR reads with MiXCR, one entry per CDR3 protein. The sample contains 400,000 to 450,000 distinct CDR3 sequences, under 25% of which appear only once. Sequencing used peripheral blood. The receptors come from a woman aged 18-35 years with stable Graves' hyperthyroidism. CDR3s include the opening cysteine and the closing phenylalanine or tryptophan. The order of the fields is V gene, D gene, J gene, clone size, CDR3 DNA, CDR3 protein. A D gene is named only where the DNA matches it firmly. Expanded clones are given a class, and other clones once, few, many or no size at all.

V: TRBV7-8; D: -; J: TRBJ2-5; size: few; DNA: TGTGCCAGCAGCTCAGACGTGTACCAAGAGACCCAGTACTTC; CDR3: CASSSDVYQETQYF
V: TRBV19; D: TRBD1; J: TRBJ1-1; size: many; DNA: TGTGCCAGTAGGAGAACAGGGGGCACTGAAGCTTTCTTT; CDR3: CASRRTGGTEAFF
V: TRBV7-8; D: -; J: TRBJ1-6; size: many; DNA: TGTGCCAGCACCCTTGGGGGGGCGCCTAATTCACCCCTCCACTTT; CDR3: CASTLGGAPNSPLHF
V: TRBV28; D: TRBD2; J: TRBJ2-2; size: many; DNA: TGTGCCAGCAGCCCGCGGTTCCAACGGGGGGGGCCACCCGGGGAGCTGTTTTTT; CDR3: CASSPRFQRGGPPGELFF
V: TRBV28; D: -; J: TRBJ1-6; size: many; DNA: TGTGCCAGCAATATAGGACGGAGTTCACCCCTCCGCTTT; CDR3: CASNIGRSSPLRF
V: TRBV20-1; D: -; J: TRBJ2-5; size: few; DNA: TGCAGTGCTAGAGGCGCCGCGGGCCAAACCCGGGAGACCCAGTACTTC; CDR3: CSARGAAGQTRETQYF
V: TRBV4-3; D: -; J: TRBJ1-1; size: many; DNA: TGCGCCAGCAGCCAGTCCATCGGTACTGAAGCTTTCTTT; CDR3: CASSQSIGTEAFF
V: TRBV12-3/TRBV12-4; D: -; J: TRBJ2-4; size: many; DNA: TGTGCCAGCAGCCCCTTAGGCAAAAACATTAAGTACTTC; CDR3: CASSPLGKNIKYF
V: TRBV30; D: -; J: TRBJ1-2; size: many; DNA: TGTGCACTAGAGGGAGACTATGGCTACACCTTC; CDR3: CALEGDYGYTF
V: TRBV6-5; D: -; J: TRBJ1-6; size: many; DNA: TGTGCCAGCAGTTATGGAGAAGGGAAGGGTTCACCCCTCCACTTT; CDR3: CASSYGEGKGSPLHF
V: TRBV6-1; D: -; J: TRBJ2-7; size: -; DNA: TGTGCCCGCCCGGGCTTGGGGGCTAGCGGAGCCTACGAGCAGTACTTC; CDR3: CARPGLGASGAYEQYF
V: TRBV30; D: -; J: TRBJ2-7; size: many; DNA: TGTGCCTTGGGGATGAGCTCCTACGAGCAGTACTTC; CDR3: CALGMSSYEQYF
V: TRBV20-1; D: -; J: TRBJ1-5; size: many; DNA: TGCAGTGCTAGAGACAGGGCGTATAGCAATCAGCCCCAGCATTTT; CDR3: CSARDRAYSNQPQHF
V: TRBV27; D: -; J: TRBJ2-4; size: many; DNA: TGTGCCAGCAGTACGCGACAGGAAAACATTCAGTACTTC; CDR3: CASSTRQENIQYF
V: TRBV3-1; D: TRBD1; J: TRBJ1-1; size: -; DNA: TGTGCCAGCAGCCAGTTGACAGGGTCCACTGAAGCTTTCTTT; CDR3: CASSQLTGSTEAFF
V: TRBV3-1; D: -; J: TRBJ1-1; size: many; DNA: TGTGCCAGCAGCCAAGAATCGGGTGGGGCTTTCTTT; CDR3: CASSQESGGAFF
V: TRBV11-2; D: -; J: TRBJ1-6; size: many; DNA: TGTGCCAGCAGCTTCAGGGCTGTAGGGGATTCACCCCTCCACTTT; CDR3: CASSFRAVGDSPLHF
V: TRBV29-1; D: -; J: TRBJ1-1; size: many; DNA: TGCAGCGTTAGAAGCAGGGCCGAGAACACTGAAGCTTTCTTT; CDR3: CSVRSRAENTEAFF
V: TRBV28; D: TRBD1; J: TRBJ2-5; size: -; DNA: TGTGCCAGCCAAACAATAGACAGGGACCAAGAGACCCAGTACTTC; CDR3: CASQTIDRDQETQYF
V: TRBV11-1; D: TRBD1; J: TRBJ1-1; size: many; DNA: TGTGCCAGCAGCCAGGACAGGGGAGACACTGAAGCTTTCTTT; CDR3: CASSQDRGDTEAFF
V: TRBV6-1; D: -; J: TRBJ2-5; size: -; DNA: TGTGCCAGCAGGGACAACTCACTCCAAGAGACCCAGTACTTC; CDR3: CASRDNSLQETQYF
V: TRBV6-2/TRBV6-3; D: TRBD2; J: TRBJ2-2; size: many; DNA: TGTGCCAGCAGTCGGACAAAAGCGGGGACCGGGGAGCTGTTTTTT; CDR3: CASSRTKAGTGELFF
V: TRBV4-1; D: -; J: TRBJ2-5; size: few; DNA: TGCGCCAGCAGCCAAGCAGGGTCTTCCCAGTACTTC; CDR3: CASSQAGSSQYF
V: TRBV6-2/TRBV6-3; D: -; J: TRBJ1-5; size: -; DNA: TGTGCCAGCAGTTCCGGGGCCCGGCCCCAGCATTTT; CDR3: CASSSGARPQHF
V: TRBV15; D: -; J: TRBJ2-2; size: -; DNA: TGTGCCACCAGCAGGGAGGGTCAGTTGGGGAACACCGGGGAGCTGTTTTTT; CDR3: CATSREGQLGNTGELFF
V: TRBV20-1; D: -; J: TRBJ1-2; size: many; DNA: TGCAGTGCTAGCGTACGGTCTGGTGGGTTCGGCTACACCTTC; CDR3: CSASVRSGGFGYTF
V: TRBV5-1; D: -; J: TRBJ2-5; size: many; DNA: TGCGCCAGCAGAAAGACAGGACAAGAGACCCAGTACTTC; CDR3: CASRKTGQETQYF
V: TRBV7-2; D: -; J: TRBJ2-5; size: few; DNA: TGTGCCAGCAGCCAGCCACAAAAGACCCAGTACTTC; CDR3: CASSQPQKTQYF
V: TRBV28; D: TRBD1; J: TRBJ1-2; size: -; DNA: TGTGCCAGCGTCGCGGGACAGCTAAACTATGGCTACACCTTC; CDR3: CASVAGQLNYGYTF
V: TRBV5-1; D: TRBD1; J: TRBJ2-2; size: few; DNA: TGCGCCAGCAGCTTGGTCCGACAGGGAGACGGGGAGCTGTTTTTT; CDR3: CASSLVRQGDGELFF
V: TRBV25-1; D: -; J: TRBJ2-5; size: many; DNA: TGTGCCAGCAGTGAATGGGGAGAGACCCAGTACTTC; CDR3: CASSEWGETQYF
V: TRBV12-3/TRBV12-4; D: TRBD1; J: TRBJ1-3; size: many; DNA: TGTGCCAGCAGTTTTGAGGCGTCGGACAGGGGGGGAAACACCATATATTTT; CDR3: CASSFEASDRGGNTIYF
V: TRBV25-1; D: TRBD1; J: TRBJ2-7; size: many; DNA: TGTGCCAGCAGTGACCTGGGACAGGAGTCCTACGAGCAGTACTTC; CDR3: CASSDLGQESYEQYF
V: TRBV12-3/TRBV12-4; D: -; J: TRBJ1-1; size: -; DNA: TGTGCCAGCATCCTGTCCGCTCTGGTGAACACTGAAGCTTTCTTT; CDR3: CASILSALVNTEAFF
V: TRBV6-1; D: -; J: TRBJ2-7; size: once; DNA: TGTGCCACCCGGGAAGGGGGGGCCAAGATCAACGAGCAGTACTTC; CDR3: CATREGGAKINEQYF
V: TRBV30; D: -; J: TRBJ1-1; size: many; DNA: TGTGCCTGGAGTTTGTCGGGGGCACGGACTGAAGCTTTCTTT; CDR3: CAWSLSGARTEAFF
V: TRBV11-2; D: TRBD2; J: TRBJ2-7; size: many; DNA: TGTGCCAGCAGTACCTCAAGACTAGCTGGGACCTACGAGCAGTACTTC; CDR3: CASSTSRLAGTYEQYF
V: TRBV20-1; D: TRBD1; J: TRBJ2-2; size: -; DNA: TGCAGTGCTGGACAGGGCAAGAACACCGGGGAGCTGTTTTTT; CDR3: CSAGQGKNTGELFF
V: TRBV27; D: -; J: TRBJ2-7; size: many; DNA: TGTGCCAGCAGTTTTTCATTTCCGACAGCCCGGGGAGGATACGAGCAGTACTTC; CDR3: CASSFSFPTARGGYEQYF
V: TRBV30; D: TRBD2; J: TRBJ2-5; size: few; DNA: TGTGCCTGGAGCCAAAGCGGGAGGGGGGAGACCCAGTACTTC; CDR3: CAWSQSGRGETQYF
V: TRBV25-1; D: TRBD1; J: TRBJ2-5; size: many; DNA: TGTGCCAGCAGTGAACGGACAGGAGAGACCCAGTACTTC; CDR3: CASSERTGETQYF
V: TRBV7-2; D: -; J: TRBJ2-5; size: -; DNA: TGTGCCAACAGCTTTGGTTTGCGGGAGACCCAGTACTTC; CDR3: CANSFGLRETQYF
V: TRBV3-1; D: -; J: TRBJ1-1; size: few; DNA: TGTGCCAGCAGCCAAGATTATGGCGGGAACCAAGCTTTCTTT; CDR3: CASSQDYGGNQAFF
V: TRBV5-1; D: -; J: TRBJ1-5; size: many; DNA: TGCGCCAGCAGCTTGGAGGGGGAAGGACAGCCCCAGCATTTT; CDR3: CASSLEGEGQPQHF
V: TRBV11-2; D: -; J: TRBJ2-7; size: -; DNA: TGTGCCAGCAGCCTACAGGGAATCAGCTACGAGCAGTACTTC; CDR3: CASSLQGISYEQYF
V: TRBV12-3/TRBV12-4; D: -; J: TRBJ2-5; size: -; DNA: TGTGCCAGCAGCCTCCGAGAGGCCCAGTACTTC; CDR3: CASSLREAQYF
V: TRBV6-5; D: TRBD1; J: TRBJ1-2; size: many; DNA: TGTGCCAGCAGTTACGTGGGGGGGACAGGGAAGGATGGCTACACCTTC; CDR3: CASSYVGGTGKDGYTF
V: TRBV10-3; D: -; J: TRBJ2-4; size: many; DNA: TGTGCCATCAGTGATAGGACGGACCTAGCCAAAAACATTCAGTACTTC; CDR3: CAISDRTDLAKNIQYF
V: TRBV6-1; D: -; J: TRBJ2-5; size: -; DNA: TGTGCCAGCAGGAAGGGACGGCTCCAAGAGACCCAGTACTTC; CDR3: CASRKGRLQETQYF
V: TRBV6-1; D: -; J: TRBJ1-2; size: many; DNA: TGTGCCAGCAGGGCCGGACCTCGCTATGGCTACACCTTC; CDR3: CASRAGPRYGYTF
V: TRBV6-5; D: -; J: TRBJ2-6; size: many; DNA: TGTGCCAGCAGTTCCCGACCCAGCTCTGGGGCCAACGTCCTGACTTTC; CDR3: CASSSRPSSGANVLTF
V: TRBV28; D: TRBD1; J: TRBJ1-2; size: once; DNA: TGTGCCAGCAGTTCAGGGGGCAGCCCCGTCGATGGCTACACCTTC; CDR3: CASSSGGSPVDGYTF
V: TRBV7-2; D: TRBD2; J: TRBJ2-7; size: many; DNA: TGTGCCAGCAGCTTAGCGACTAGCGGGTCTCTCCCCTACGAGCAGTACTTC; CDR3: CASSLATSGSLPYEQYF
V: TRBV4-1; D: -; J: TRBJ1-3; size: many; DNA: TGCGCCAGCAGCCAAGATGGTCCCATCTTCGGCTCATTCGGTAGAAACACCATATATTTT; CDR3: CASSQDGPIFGSFGRNTIYF
V: TRBV19; D: -; J: TRBJ1-1; size: many; DNA: TGTGCCAGTAGTTTCGGGACGGTGAACACTGAAGCTTTCTTT; CDR3: CASSFGTVNTEAFF